Here is one TCR beta chain with its context. Its target is unknown. Treatment specified: some 19 received Ad26.COV2.S at low or high dose, single or two shots; a few received placebo; per-sample allocation not given. Repertoires come from day 63 after the first vaccine or placebo injection. Germline V lookup: CDR1 SGHDT, CDR2 YYEEEE. V shed 4 bases and J shed 2 bases, with 6 bases lying between them. The length of the CDR3 is 13 residues. The data originate from a study of Ad26.COV2.S vaccination and SARS-CoV-2 variants. General observations from the study: Total responses of T cells may have been underestimated by the analyses of TCR breadth and depth. Vaccine recipients showed a spike-specific TCR breadth that was higher than in placebo recipients. Breadth of non-spike TCRs did not differ between vaccinees and placebo recipients.

TCRdb keeps only in-frame clones here, not all; method: immunoSEQ multiplex PCR. The sample consists of around 300,000 clones, almost 90% of them appearing once. This clonotype was obtained from a person aged 18-60 years who received the Ad26.COV2.S COVID-19 vaccine or a placebo. This sequence joins TRBV5-6 and TRBJ2-2; D remains ambiguous. The sample here was peripheral blood, taken in a trial of Ad26.COV2.S vaccine versus placebo. The CDR3 here is CASSRPNTGELFF. In DNA, the CDR3 is TGTGCCAGCAGCCGCCCAAACACCGGGGAGCTGTTTTTT.